The following is a TCR beta chain sequence with its context. The data are from a study of shared T cell receptors in the human thymus. V lost 4 bases and J 7 bases, leaving 14 bases between the germline ends. This CDR3 is built from 15 residues. Germline CDR1 is SGHVS and CDR2 is FNYEAQ. Generated by immunoSEQ multiplex PCR, the TCRdb table keeps only in-frame clones and is missing some. The sample has approximately 730,000 clones; approximately 85% are singletons. The same data also went into a second study, on human thymus T cells. Turning to that study: Congenital heart defects were the reason for the corrective surgery that the donors, healthy Finnish infants, were having. The thymus tissue came from resections taken during corrective heart surgery. Related research examined unrelated individuals and reported that their thymic repertoires overlapped highly.

Sequencing was carried out using thymocytes. V gene TRBV7-6 combines with J gene TRBJ1-6, with D uncertain. This sequence originates from a girl less than two years old with a congenital heart defect. CDR3 sequence reads: CASSSGTTTNSPLHF. CDR3 DNA sequence: TGTGCCAGCAGCTCAGGTACCACCACAAATTCACCCCTCCACTTT.